The 15 T cell receptor beta chains reported below all come from one sample, sequenced in a study of OX40 agonist ivuxolimab in advanced cancers. Profiling relied on immunoSEQ multiplex PCR, and the TCRdb table lists in-frame clones only, not all of them. The profile covers more than 85,000 clones, with approximately 90% appearing a single time and 0.27% taken by the ten largest. Sequenced material: CD4+ or CD8+ T cells sorted from blood, taken in a trial of the OX40 agonist ivuxolimab. These receptors all stem from an adult with an advanced solid tumor such as melanoma, head and neck, liver or kidney cancer.

The chain recombines TRBV19 with TRBJ2-3; 7 nucleotides line up with TRBD2. The germline gives CDR1 LNHDA, CDR2 SQIVND (reference sequence). V shed 3 bases, J shed 3 bases, and the junction held 6 bases outside the gene matches. CDR3 length: 15 residues. The CDR3 bases are TGTGCCAGTAGTATCCGCGGGAGTCTGACAGATACGCAGTATTTT. Translated: CASSIRGSLTDTQYF.

The chain couples TRBV18 to TRBJ2-3; 11 nucleotides line up with TRBD2. Germline lookup yields CDR1 KGHSH and CDR2 LQKENI. Trimming took 4 bases from V and 0 from J; bases not matched to a gene: 21. This CDR3 is 22 amino acids long. CDR3 DNA: TGTGCCAGCTCACTCTACTTCAACCTCGGACTAGCGGGTGCTACTAGCACAGATACGCAGTATTTT. Its protein product is CASSLYFNLGLAGATSTDTQYF.

This chain joins TRBV18 and TRBJ1-2; possible D gene TRBD1, 5 bases. CDR1 and CDR2 (germline): KGHSH, LQKENI. This CDR3 contains 19 residues. The V end lost 4 bases, the J end lost 0 bases, and 24 bases lay between the germline ends. CDR3 sequence (DNA): TGTGCCAGCTCACGAACGACAGTCCTTATAGGGGTTCCTAACTATGGCTACACCTTC. Translating it yields CASSRTTVLIGVPNYGYTF.

The count of this clone is one. The chain recombines TRBV30 with TRBJ2-5, with TRBD2 as a possible D gene (5 bases). CDR1 is GTSNPN and CDR2 is SVGIG in the germline V gene (reference sequence). With 4 bases removed from V and 3 bases from J, the gap between germline ends came to 15 bases. This CDR3 spans 14 amino acids. The CDR3 loop reads CAWTKQLGKETQYF. In DNA, the CDR3 is TGTGCCTGGACGAAGCAACTAGGGAAAGAGACCCAGTACTTC. Using reference TRBV30 and TRBJ2-5 for the parts outside the CDR3, the full variable domain is SQTIHQWPATLVQPVGSPLSLECTVEGTSNPNLYWYRQAAGRGLQLLFYSVGIGQISSEVPQNLSASRPQDRQFILSSKKLLLSDSGFYLCAWTKQLGKETQYFGPGTRLLVL.

V and J are TRBV18 and TRBJ2-7; D gene ambiguous. The CDR3 runs 14 residues. Trimming shortened V by 2 bases and J by 6 bases, and 14 bases separated the two germline ends. Germline CDR1 and CDR2: KGHSH and LQKENI. CDR3 residues: CASSPAEEAGEQYF. The CDR3 DNA reads TGTGCCAGCTCACCAGCCGAAGAGGCCGGCGAGCAGTACTTC. The variable domain in full, completed from reference TRBV18 and TRBJ2-7, reads NAGVMQNPRHLVRRRGQEARLRCSPMKGHSHVYWYRQLPEEGLKFMVYLQKENIIDESGMPKERFSAEFPKEGPSILRIQQVVRGDSAAYFCASSPAEEAGEQYFGPGTRLTVT.

The genes are TRBV9 and TRBJ2-3, with D uncertain. CDR1 is SGDLS, CDR2 YYNGEE, per germline. The V gene lost 0 bases and the J gene lost 2 bases, with 10 bases spanning the gap. The CDR3 is 15 residues long. CDR3 sequence (DNA): TGTGCCAGCAGCGTAGGTACGGGCCTCACAGATACGCAGTATTTT. Translation gives CASSVGTGLTDTQYF.

V and J are TRBV6-1 and TRBJ1-2; perhaps TRBD1 as D (5 bases). The length of the CDR3 is 13 residues. Trimming removed 6 bases from V and 4 bases from J, with 12 bases in between. Per the germline V gene, CDR1 is MNHNS and CDR2 is SASEGT. The CDR3 DNA reads as TGTGCCAGCAGGCCTAACGGGGGCTATGGCTACACCTTC. The encoded protein is CASRPNGGYGYTF.

The chain carries TRBV19 and TRBJ1-2, with D possibly TRBD1 on 6 matching bases. Germline V gene data show CDR1 as LNHDA and CDR2 as SQIVND (reference sequence). V lost 6 bases and J lost 7, with 9 bases in between. The CDR3 consists of 11 residues. The CDR3 bases are TGTGCCAGTAGACAGGGTGCTGGCTACACCTTC. Translated: CASRQGAGYTF.

This rearrangement joins TRBV28 to TRBJ1-5; 7 positions agree with TRBD1. The CDR3 spans 14 residues. With 7 bases clipped from V and 2 bases from J, the junction kept 5 bases outside the gene matches. CDR1 is MDHEN and CDR2 is SYDVKM in the germline V gene. The CDR3 DNA reads TGTGCCAGCATTGATGGGACAGGCAATCAGCCCCAGCATTTT. This translates into CASIDGTGNQPQHF.

The CDR3 bases are TGTGCCATCAGGACGATAGCGGGGGCCCAAGACCCCACAGATACGCAGTATTTT. Translating gives CAIRTIAGAQDPTDTQYF. J is TRBJ2-3 and V is TRBV10-3, with 9 nucleotides matching TRBD2. The CDR3 is made up of 18 amino acids. The V gene's germline CDR1 is ENHRY and CDR2 SYGVKD. V shed 6 bases, J shed 2 bases, and the junction held 15 bases outside the gene matches.

The gene calls are TRBV19 and TRBJ2-7; TRBD1 matches 9 bases. This CDR3 spans 15 amino acids. V shed 4 bases and J 5 bases; nucleotides not matched to a gene: 9. CDR1 is LNHDA, CDR2 SQIVND, per germline (reference sequence). CDR3 nucleotides: TGTGCCAGTAGTAAGGGACAGGGAGAAGCCCACGAGCAGTACTTC. It encodes CASSKGQGEAHEQYF.

The chain joins TRBV11-3 to TRBJ1-1, with D perhaps matching TRBD1 (5 bases). From germline, CDR1 is SGHNT and CDR2 YENEEA. The CDR3 contains 13 residues. Trimming pared 6 bases from V and 3 bases from J, leaving 11 bases between. CDR3 in DNA: TGTGCCAGCAGTCCGGGGGGAGACACTGAAGCTTTCTTT. Amino acid sequence: CASSPGGDTEAFF.

In its sample, this clone was seen a few times. The chain combines TRBV30 with TRBJ2-2; TRBD1 matches 7 bases. Losses at the gene ends were 7 bases for V and 6 bases for J; bases not matched to a gene: 5. The CDR3 contains 12 residues. Looked up from germline, CDR1 is GTSNPN and CDR2 is SVGIG (reference sequence). The CDR3 nucleotides read TGTGCCTTTCGACAGGGCCCCGGGGAGCTGTTTTTT. Translated, it gives CAFRQGPGELFF.

The V gene is TRBV7-3, the J gene TRBJ2-3; D is unclear. Germline V gene data show CDR1 as SGHTA and CDR2 as FQGTGA. CDR3 length: 12 residues. The V end lost 2 bases, the J end lost 2 bases, and 2 bases lay between the germline ends. This CDR3 reads CASSLFTDTQYF. CDR3 in DNA: TGTGCCAGCAGCTTATTCACAGATACGCAGTATTTT.

The V call is TRBV10-3, the J call TRBJ1-6; D gene unclear. Looked up from germline, CDR1 is ENHRY and CDR2 is SYGVKD. The CDR3 contains 14 residues. V was pared by 6 bases and J by 6 bases, with 12 bases between. The CDR3 is CAIRRTEFNSPLHF. The CDR3 bases are TGTGCCATCAGGAGGACTGAGTTTAATTCACCCCTCCACTTT.